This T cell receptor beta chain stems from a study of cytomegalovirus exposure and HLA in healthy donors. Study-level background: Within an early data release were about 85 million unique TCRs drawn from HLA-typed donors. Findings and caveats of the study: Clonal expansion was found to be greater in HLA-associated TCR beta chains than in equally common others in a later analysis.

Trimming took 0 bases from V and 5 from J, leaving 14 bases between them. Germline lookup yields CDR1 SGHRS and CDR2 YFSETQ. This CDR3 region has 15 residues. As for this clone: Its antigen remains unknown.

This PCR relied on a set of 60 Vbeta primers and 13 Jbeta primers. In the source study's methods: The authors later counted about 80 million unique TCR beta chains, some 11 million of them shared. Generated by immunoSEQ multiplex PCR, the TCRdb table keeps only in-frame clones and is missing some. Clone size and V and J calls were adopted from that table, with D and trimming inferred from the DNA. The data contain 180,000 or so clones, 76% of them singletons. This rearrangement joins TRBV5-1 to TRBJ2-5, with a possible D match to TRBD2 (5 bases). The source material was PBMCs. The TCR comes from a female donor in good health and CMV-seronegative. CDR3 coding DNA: TGCGCCAGCAGCTTGGCCACTGGACTCGAGGAGACCCAGTACTTC. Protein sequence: CASSLATGLEETQYF.